The T cell receptor (beta chain) described here comes from a study of vaccination and CD4 T cells after COVID-19. Study-level information: The authors gave control cultures a CEFX pool, an HIV-1 Nef pool, or no peptide.

Treatment described: approximately 9-day PBMC culture with coronavirus spike peptide pools or control peptides (ViraFEST assay). In germline, CDR1 is DFQATT, CDR2 SNEGSKA (reference sequence). The CDR3 is 15 amino acids. V lost 3 bases and J lost 8; bases outside the gene matches: 11. The Oncomine TCR Beta short-read assay was applied to DNA of cultured CD4+ T cells. TCRdb analysed the PCR reads with MiXCR anew, one entry per CDR3 protein. The repertoire holds about 4,000 distinct CDR3 sequences, with 13% to 15% as singletons. There are a few counts of this clonotype. No antigen is known for it. The sequenced material came from CD4+ T cells from blood, cultured in vitro. The TCR sequence derives from a human donor who had recovered from COVID-19. The rearrangement links TRBV20-1 to TRBJ2-1; 9 bases agree with TRBD2. DNA of the CDR3: TGCAGTGCTAGCCCCTCTAGCGGGACCACGGATGAGCAGTTCTTC. Its protein product is CSASPSSGTTDEQFF.